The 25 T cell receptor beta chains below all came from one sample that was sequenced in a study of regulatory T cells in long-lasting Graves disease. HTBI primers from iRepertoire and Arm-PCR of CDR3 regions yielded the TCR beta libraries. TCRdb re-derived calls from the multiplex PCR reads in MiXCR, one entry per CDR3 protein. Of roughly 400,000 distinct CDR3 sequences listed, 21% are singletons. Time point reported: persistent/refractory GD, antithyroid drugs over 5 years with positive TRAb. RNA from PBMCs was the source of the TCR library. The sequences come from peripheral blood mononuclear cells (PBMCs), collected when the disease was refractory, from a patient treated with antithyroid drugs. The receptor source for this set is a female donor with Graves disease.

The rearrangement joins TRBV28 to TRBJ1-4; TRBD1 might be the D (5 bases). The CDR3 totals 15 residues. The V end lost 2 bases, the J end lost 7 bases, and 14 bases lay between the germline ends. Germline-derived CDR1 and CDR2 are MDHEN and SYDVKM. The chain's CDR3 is CASSLQGRDFEKLFF. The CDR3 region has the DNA TGTGCCAGCAGTTTACAGGGTCGGGACTTTGAAAAACTGTTTTTT. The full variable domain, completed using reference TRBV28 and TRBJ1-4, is DVKVTQSSRYLVKRTGEKVFLECVQDMDHENMFWYRQDPGLGLRLIYFSYDVKMKEKGDIPEGYSVSREKKERFSLILESASTNQTSMYLCASSLQGRDFEKLFFGSGTQLSVL.

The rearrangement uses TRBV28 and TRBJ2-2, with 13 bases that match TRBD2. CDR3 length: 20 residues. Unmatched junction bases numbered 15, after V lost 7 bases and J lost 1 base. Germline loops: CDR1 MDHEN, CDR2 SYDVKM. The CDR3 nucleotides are TGTGCCAGCAAACCCGCCGCGGGACTAGCGGGGAGGGGGAACACCGGGGAGCTGTTTTTT. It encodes CASKPAAGLAGRGNTGELFF.

CDR3 amino acids: CASSPDYNEQYF. CDR3 sequence (DNA): TGTGCCAGCAGCCCAGACTACAACGAGCAGTACTTC. This chain connects TRBV6-2 or TRBV6-3 to TRBJ2-7; possibly TRBD2 for D (5 bases). Deletions cut 6 bases from V and 5 bases from J, with 11 bases between. The CDR3 length is 12 residues. Germline V lookup: CDR1 MNHEY, CDR2 SVGEGT.

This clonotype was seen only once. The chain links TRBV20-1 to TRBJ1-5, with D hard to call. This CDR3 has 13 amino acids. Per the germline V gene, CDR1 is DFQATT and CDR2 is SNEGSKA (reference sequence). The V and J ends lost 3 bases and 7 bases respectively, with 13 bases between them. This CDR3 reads CSASEPRNQPQHF. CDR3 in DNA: TGCAGTGCTAGCGAACCCCGGAACCAGCCCCAGCATTTT.

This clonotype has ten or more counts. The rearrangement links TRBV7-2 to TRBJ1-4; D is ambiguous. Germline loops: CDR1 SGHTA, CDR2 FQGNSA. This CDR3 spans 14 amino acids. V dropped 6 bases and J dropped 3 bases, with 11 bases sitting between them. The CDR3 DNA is TGTGCCAGCAGTTATGGCGGGTCTAATGAAAAACTGTTTTTT. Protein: CASSYGGSNEKLFF. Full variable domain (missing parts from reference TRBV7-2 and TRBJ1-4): GAGVSQSPSNKVTEKGKDVELRCDPISGHTALYWYRQSLGQGLEFLIYFQGNSAPDKSGLPSDRFSAERTGGSVSTLTIQRTQQEDSAVYLCASSYGGSNEKLFFGSGTQLSVL.

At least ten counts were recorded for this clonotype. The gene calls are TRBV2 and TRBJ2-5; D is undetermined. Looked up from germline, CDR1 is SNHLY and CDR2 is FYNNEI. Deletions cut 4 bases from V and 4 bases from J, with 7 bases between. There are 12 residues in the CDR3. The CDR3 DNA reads TGTGCCAGCAGTGTCGGTGGAGAGACCCAGTACTTC. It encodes CASSVGGETQYF. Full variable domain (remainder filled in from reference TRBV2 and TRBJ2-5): EPEVTQTPSHQVTQMGQEVILRCVPISNHLYFYWYRQILGQKVEFLVSFYNNEISEKSEIFDDQFSVERPDGSNFTLKIRSTKLEDSAMYFCASSVGGETQYFGPGTRLLVL.

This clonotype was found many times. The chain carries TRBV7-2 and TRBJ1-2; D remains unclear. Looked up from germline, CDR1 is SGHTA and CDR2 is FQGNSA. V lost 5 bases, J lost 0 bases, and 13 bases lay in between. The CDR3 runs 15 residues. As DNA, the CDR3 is TGTGCCAGCAGCGCTGGTGTCCGAGCTAACTATGGCTACACCTTC. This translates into CASSAGVRANYGYTF.

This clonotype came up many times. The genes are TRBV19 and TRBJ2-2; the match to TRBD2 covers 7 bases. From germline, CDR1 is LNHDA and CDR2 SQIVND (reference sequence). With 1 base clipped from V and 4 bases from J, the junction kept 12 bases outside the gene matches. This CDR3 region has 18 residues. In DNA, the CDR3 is TGTGCCAGTAGTATAGTGGGCAGGGCTAGCGGCGGCACCGGGGAGCTGTTTTTT. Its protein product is CASSIVGRASGGTGELFF. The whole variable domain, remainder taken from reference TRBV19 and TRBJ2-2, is DGGITQSPKYLFRKEGQNVTLSCEQNLNHDAMYWYRQDPGQGLRLIYYSQIVNDFQKGDIAEGYSVSREKKESFPLTVTSAQKNPTAFYLCASSIVGRASGGTGELFFGEGSRLTVL.

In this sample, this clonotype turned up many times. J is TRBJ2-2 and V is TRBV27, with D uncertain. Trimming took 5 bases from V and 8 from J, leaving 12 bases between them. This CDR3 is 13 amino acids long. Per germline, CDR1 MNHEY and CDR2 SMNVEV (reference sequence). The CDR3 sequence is CASSPLWGGELFF. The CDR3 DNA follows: TGTGCCAGCAGTCCACTTTGGGGAGGGGAGCTGTTTTTT.

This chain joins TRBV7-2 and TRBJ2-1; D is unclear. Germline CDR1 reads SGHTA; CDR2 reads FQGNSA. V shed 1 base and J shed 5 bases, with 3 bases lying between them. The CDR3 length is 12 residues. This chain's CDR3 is CASSLDHNEQFF. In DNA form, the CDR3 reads TGTGCCAGCAGCTTAGATCACAATGAGCAGTTCTTC.

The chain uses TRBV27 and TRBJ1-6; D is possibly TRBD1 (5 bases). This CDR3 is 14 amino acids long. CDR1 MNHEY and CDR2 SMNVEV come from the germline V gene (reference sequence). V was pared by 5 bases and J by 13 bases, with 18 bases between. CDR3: CASSPGDGLLPLHF. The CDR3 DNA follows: TGTGCCAGCAGTCCCGGGGACGGGTTGTTGCCCCTCCACTTT.

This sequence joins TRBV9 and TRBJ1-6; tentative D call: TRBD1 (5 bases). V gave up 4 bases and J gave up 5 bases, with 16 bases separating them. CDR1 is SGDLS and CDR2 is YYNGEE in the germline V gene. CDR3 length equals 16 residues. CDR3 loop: CASSLRGEENNSPLHF. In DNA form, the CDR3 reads TGTGCCAGCAGCCTACGGGGGGAAGAGAATAATTCACCCCTCCACTTT.

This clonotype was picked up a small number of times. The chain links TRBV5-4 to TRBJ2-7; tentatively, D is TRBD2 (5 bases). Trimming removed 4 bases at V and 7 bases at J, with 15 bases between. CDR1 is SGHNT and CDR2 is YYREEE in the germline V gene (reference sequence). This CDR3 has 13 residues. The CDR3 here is CASSPKVSGEQYF. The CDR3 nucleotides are TGTGCCAGCAGCCCCAAGGTCTCGGGGGAGCAGTACTTC.

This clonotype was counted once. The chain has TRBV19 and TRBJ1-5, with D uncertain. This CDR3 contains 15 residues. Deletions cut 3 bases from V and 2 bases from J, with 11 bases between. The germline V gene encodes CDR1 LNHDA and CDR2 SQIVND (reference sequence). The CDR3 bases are TGTGCCAGTAGTATCGAGCCCCGAGGCAATCAGCCCCAGCATTTT. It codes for CASSIEPRGNQPQHF.

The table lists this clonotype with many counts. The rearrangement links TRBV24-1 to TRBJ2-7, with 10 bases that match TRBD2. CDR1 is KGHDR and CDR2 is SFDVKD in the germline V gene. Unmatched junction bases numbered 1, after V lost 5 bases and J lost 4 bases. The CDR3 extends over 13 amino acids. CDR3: CATSASGSYEQYF. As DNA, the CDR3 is TGTGCCACCAGTGCTAGCGGGAGTTACGAGCAGTACTTC.

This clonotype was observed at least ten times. The CDR3 protein is CASSRMGEEVAYEQYF. The DNA for the CDR3 is TGTGCCAGCAGTCGTATGGGGGAGGAGGTAGCCTACGAGCAGTACTTC. The chain uses TRBV7-9 and TRBJ2-7; a weak D match, TRBD2 (6 bases). This CDR3 is 16 amino acids long. The V end lost 6 bases, the J end lost 2 bases, and 20 bases lay between the germline ends. Germline lookup yields CDR1 SEHNR and CDR2 FQNEAQ (reference sequence).

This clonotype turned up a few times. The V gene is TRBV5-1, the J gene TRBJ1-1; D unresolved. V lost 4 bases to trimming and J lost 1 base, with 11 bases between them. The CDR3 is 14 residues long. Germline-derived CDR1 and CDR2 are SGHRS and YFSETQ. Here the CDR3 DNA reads TGCGCCAGCAGCCCCCCGGCCAGGAACACTGAAGCTTTCTTT. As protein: CASSPPARNTEAFF.

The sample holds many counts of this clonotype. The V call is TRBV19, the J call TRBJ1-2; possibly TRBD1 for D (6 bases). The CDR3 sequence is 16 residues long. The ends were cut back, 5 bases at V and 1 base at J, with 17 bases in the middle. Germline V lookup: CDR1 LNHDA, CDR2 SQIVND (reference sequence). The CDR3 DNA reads TGTGCCAGTAGTGCCCCATCGGACAGTCTTAACTATGGCTACACCTTC. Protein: CASSAPSDSLNYGYTF.

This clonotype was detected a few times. CDR3 in DNA: TGTGCCAGTAGTACCCCCCTTGTCACCGGGGAGCTGTTTTTT. Protein product: CASSTPLVTGELFF. V usage is TRBV19 and J usage is TRBJ2-2, with no clear D. CDR1 and CDR2 from the germline V gene are LNHDA and SQIVND (reference sequence). CDR3 length equals 14 residues. V dropped 4 bases and J dropped 4 bases, with 10 bases sitting between them.

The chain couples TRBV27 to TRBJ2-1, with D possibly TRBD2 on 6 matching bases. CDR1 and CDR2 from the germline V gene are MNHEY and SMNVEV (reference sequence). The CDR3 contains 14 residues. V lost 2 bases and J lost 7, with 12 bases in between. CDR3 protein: CASSLGTAFNEQFF. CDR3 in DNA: TGTGCCAGCAGTTTAGGGACTGCTTTTAATGAGCAGTTCTTC.

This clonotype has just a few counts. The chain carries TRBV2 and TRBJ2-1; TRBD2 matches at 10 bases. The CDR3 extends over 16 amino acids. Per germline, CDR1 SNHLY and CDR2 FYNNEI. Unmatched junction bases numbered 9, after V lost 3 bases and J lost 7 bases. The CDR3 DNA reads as TGTGCCAGCAGTGATTATGGGACTAGCGCCACAAATGAGCAGTTCTTC. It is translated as CASSDYGTSATNEQFF.

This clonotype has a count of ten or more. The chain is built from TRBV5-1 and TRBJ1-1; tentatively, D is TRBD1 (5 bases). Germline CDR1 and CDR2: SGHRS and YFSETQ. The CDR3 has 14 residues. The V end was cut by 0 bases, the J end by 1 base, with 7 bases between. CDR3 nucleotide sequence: TGCGCCAGCAGCTTGGCGGGGGAGAACACTGAAGCTTTCTTT. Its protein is CASSLAGENTEAFF.

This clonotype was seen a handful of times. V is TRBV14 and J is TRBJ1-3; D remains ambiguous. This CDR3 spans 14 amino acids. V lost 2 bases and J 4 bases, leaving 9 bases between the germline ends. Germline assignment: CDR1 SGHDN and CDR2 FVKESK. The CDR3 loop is CASSQRKTGNTIYF. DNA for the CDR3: TGTGCCAGCAGCCAAAGGAAAACGGGAAACACCATATATTTT.

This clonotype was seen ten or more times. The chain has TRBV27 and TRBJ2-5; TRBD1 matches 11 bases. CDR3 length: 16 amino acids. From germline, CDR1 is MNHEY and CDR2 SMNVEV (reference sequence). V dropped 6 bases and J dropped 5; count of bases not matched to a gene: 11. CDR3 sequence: CASRRGTGGRGETQYF. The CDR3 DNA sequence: TGTGCCAGCAGACGAGGGACAGGGGGTCGGGGGGAGACCCAGTACTTC.

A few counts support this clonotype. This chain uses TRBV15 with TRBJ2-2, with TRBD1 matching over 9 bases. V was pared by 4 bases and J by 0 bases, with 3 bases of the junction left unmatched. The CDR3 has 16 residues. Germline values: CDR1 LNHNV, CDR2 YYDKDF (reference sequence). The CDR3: CATSKRQGANTGELFF. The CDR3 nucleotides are TGTGCCACCAGCAAAAGACAGGGGGCGAACACCGGGGAGCTGTTTTTT.